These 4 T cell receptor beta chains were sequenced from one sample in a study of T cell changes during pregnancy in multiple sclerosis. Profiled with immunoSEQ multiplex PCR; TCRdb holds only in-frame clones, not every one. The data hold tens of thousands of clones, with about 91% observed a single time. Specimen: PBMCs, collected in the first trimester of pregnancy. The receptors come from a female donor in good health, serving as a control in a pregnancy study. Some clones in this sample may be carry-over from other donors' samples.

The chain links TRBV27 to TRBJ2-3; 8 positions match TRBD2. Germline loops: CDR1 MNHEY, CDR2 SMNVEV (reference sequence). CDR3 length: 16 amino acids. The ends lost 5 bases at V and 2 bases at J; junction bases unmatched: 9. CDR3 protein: CASSPVVAGTTDTQYF. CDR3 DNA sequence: TGTGCCAGCAGTCCCGTGGTAGCGGGGACCACAGATACGCAGTATTTT.

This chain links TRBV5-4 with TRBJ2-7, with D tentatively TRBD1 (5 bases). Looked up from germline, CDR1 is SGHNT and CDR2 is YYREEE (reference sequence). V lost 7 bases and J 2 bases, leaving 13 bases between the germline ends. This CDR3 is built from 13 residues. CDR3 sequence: CASGTRTTYEQYF. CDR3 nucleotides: TGTGCCAGCGGTACCCGGACAACCTACGAGCAGTACTTC. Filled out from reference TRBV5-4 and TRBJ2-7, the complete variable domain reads ETGVTQSPTHLIKTRGQQVTLRCSSQSGHNTVSWYQQALGQGPQFIFQYYREEENGRGNFPPRFSGLQFPNYSSELNVNALELDDSALYLCASGTRTTYEQYFGPGTRLTVT.

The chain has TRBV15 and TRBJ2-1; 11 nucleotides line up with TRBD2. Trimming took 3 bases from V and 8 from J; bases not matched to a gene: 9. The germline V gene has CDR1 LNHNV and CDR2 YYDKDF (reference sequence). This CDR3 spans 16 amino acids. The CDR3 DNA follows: TGTGCCACCAGCAGGGTAACTAGCGGGAGTAAATATGAGCAGTTCTTC. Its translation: CATSRVTSGSKYEQFF.

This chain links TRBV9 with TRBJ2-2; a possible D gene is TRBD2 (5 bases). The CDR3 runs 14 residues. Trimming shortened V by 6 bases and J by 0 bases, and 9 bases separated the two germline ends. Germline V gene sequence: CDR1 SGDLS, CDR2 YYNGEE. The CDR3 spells CASKDGTNTGELFF. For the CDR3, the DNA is TGTGCCAGCAAGGACGGGACGAACACCGGGGAGCTGTTTTTT.